One T cell receptor beta chain is described in this entry. The target antigen is unknown. This entry belongs to a study of CD8 T cells in Susac syndrome. Study-level information: Patients with Susac syndrome were therapy-naive, on corticosteroids, or on intravenous immunoglobulin alone at blood draw. General study findings and limits: The CD4+ T cell repertoires of Susac syndrome were found to show no clonal expansion.

A quantity of about 0.5 to 1 ug RNA underwent reverse transcription using random hexamers. Amplification of TCR beta CDR3 across 54 Vbeta and 13 Jbeta was performed with immunoSEQ multiplex PCR. TCRdb used MiXCR to reprocess the immunoSEQ multiplex PCR reads, holding one entry per CDR3 protein. The table records around 110,000 distinct CDR3 sequences, 95% to 96% of them present only once. TEMRA cells were FACS-enriched, with CD8+ and CD4+ T cells isolated negatively. The CDR3 is made up of 12 amino acids. V was pared by 3 bases and J by 0 bases, with 6 bases between. CDR1 and CDR2 from the germline V gene are DFQATT and SNEGSKA (reference sequence).

The clonotype originates from a human donor with Susac syndrome. This sequence joins TRBV20-1 and TRBJ2-7, with a possible D match to TRBD2 (5 bases). Sequencing was performed on CD4+ T cells from PBMCs. Here the CDR3 reads CSASGISYEQYF. The CDR3 DNA sequence: TGCAGTGCTAGCGGGATCTCCTACGAGCAGTACTTC.